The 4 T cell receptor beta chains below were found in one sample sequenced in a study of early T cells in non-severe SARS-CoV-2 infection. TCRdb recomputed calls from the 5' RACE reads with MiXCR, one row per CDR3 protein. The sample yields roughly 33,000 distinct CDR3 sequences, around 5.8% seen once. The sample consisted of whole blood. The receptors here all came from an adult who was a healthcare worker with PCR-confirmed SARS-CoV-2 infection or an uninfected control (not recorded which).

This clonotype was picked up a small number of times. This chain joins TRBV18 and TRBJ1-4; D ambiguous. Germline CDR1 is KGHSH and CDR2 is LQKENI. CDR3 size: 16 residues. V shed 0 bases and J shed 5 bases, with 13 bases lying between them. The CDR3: CASSPPGLPRNEKLFF. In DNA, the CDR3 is TGTGCCAGCTCACCACCCGGGCTCCCGCGAAATGAAAAACTGTTTTTT.

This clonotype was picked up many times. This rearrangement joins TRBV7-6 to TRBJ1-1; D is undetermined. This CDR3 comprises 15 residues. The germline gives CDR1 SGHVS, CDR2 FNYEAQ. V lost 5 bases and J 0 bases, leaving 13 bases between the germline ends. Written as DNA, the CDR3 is TGTGCCAGCAGCCCTAGCTCGGTAATGAACACTGAAGCTTTCTTT. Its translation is CASSPSSVMNTEAFF.

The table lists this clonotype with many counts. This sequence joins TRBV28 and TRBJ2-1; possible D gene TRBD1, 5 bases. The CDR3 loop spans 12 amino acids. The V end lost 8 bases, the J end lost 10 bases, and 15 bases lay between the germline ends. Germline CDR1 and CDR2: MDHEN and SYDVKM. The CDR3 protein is CASRTFPGEQFF. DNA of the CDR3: TGTGCCAGCCGGACATTTCCAGGGGAGCAGTTCTTC.

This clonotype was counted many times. The CDR3 nucleotides read TGCAGTGCTAGGGGTCTACCGGGACTAGCGGGAGGCCGACTCACAGATACGCAGTATTTT. Its translation is CSARGLPGLAGGRLTDTQYF. The chain joins TRBV20-1 to TRBJ2-3, with TRBD2 identical over 15 bases. This CDR3 is 20 amino acids long. The germline CDR1 and CDR2 sequences are DFQATT and SNEGSKA (reference sequence). V lost 3 bases to trimming and J lost 2 bases; unmatched junction nucleotides: 15.